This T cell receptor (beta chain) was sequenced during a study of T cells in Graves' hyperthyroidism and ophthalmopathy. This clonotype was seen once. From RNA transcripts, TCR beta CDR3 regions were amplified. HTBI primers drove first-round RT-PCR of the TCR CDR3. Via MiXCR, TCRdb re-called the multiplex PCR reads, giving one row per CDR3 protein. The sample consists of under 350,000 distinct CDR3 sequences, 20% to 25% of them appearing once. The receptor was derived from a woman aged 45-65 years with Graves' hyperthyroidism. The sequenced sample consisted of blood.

Written as DNA, the CDR3 is TGTGCCAGCAGCTGGCGGGTGGCGGCTGAGCAGTTCTTC. Protein product: CASSWRVAAEQFF. The chain recombines TRBV11-1 with TRBJ2-1, with a tentative D call TRBD2 (5 bases). The CDR3 is made up of 13 amino acids. Deletions cut 4 bases from V and 9 bases from J, with 13 bases between. CDR1 SGHAT and CDR2 FQDESV come from the germline V gene (reference sequence).